The sequence of this TCR beta chain was determined in a study of lymphopenia after photon versus proton radiotherapy. Broader study findings: Better survival with proton therapy was suggested as possible, not demonstrated. Oligoclonal CD8+ Temra expansion after nadir drove photon patients' diversity drop.

Trimming took 7 bases from V and 9 from J, leaving 25 bases between them. Germline V CDR1 and CDR2: LNHDA, SQIVND (reference sequence). This CDR3 is 16 amino acids long. As for this clone: The antigen remains undetermined.

Clones were read by immunoSEQ multiplex PCR, and TCRdb kept only the in-frame ones, dropping some. The top ten clones hold about 2.6% of a sample with tens of thousands of clones, roughly 93% of them seen once. This chain links TRBV19 with TRBJ2-1; D ambiguous. The source of this sequence is a woman between 65 and 79 years old with pancreatic cancer. The sample in question was peripheral blood, obtained from a patient treated with photon-based radiotherapy. CDR3 bases: TGTGCCAGTACCCCGCTCCCACAAGGTTCGTCAGGTGAGCAGTTCTTC. It encodes CASTPLPQGSSGEQFF. Drawing the rest from reference TRBV19 and TRBJ2-1, the complete variable domain is DGGITQSPKYLFRKEGQNVTLSCEQNLNHDAMYWYRQDPGQGLRLIYYSQIVNDFQKGDIAEGYSVSREKKESFPLTVTSAQKNPTAFYLCASTPLPQGSSGEQFFGPGTRLTVL.